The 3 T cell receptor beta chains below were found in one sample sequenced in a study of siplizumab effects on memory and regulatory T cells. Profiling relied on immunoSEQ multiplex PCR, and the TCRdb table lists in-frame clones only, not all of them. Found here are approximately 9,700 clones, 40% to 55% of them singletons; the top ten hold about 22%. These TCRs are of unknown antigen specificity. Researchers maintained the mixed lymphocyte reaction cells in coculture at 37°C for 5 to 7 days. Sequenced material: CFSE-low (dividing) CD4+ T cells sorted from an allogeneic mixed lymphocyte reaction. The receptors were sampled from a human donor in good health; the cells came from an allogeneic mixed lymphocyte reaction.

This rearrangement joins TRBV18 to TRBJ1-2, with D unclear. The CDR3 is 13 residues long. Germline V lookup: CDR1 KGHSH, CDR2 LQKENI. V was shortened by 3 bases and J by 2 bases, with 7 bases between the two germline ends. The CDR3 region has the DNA TGTGCCAGCTCACCCGGGCAAAACTATGGCTACACCTTC. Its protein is CASSPGQNYGYTF. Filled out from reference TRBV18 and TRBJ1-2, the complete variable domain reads NAGVMQNPRHLVRRRGQEARLRCSPMKGHSHVYWYRQLPEEGLKFMVYLQKENIIDESGMPKERFSAEFPKEGPSILRIQQVVRGDSAAYFCASSPGQNYGYTFGSGTRLTVV.

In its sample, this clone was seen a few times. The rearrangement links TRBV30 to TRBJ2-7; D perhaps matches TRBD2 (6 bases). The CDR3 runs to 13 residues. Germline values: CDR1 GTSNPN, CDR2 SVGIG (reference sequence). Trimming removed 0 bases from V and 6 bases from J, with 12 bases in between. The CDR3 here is CAWSVRRDSEQYF. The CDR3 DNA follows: TGTGCCTGGAGTGTCCGGCGGGACTCCGAGCAGTACTTC.

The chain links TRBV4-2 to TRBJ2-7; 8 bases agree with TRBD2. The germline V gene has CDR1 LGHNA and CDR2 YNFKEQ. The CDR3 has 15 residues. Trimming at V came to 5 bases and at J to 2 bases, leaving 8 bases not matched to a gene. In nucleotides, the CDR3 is TGTGCCAGCAGCTTGGTAGTAGCGGGGACCTACGAGCAGTACTTC. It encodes CASSLVVAGTYEQYF.